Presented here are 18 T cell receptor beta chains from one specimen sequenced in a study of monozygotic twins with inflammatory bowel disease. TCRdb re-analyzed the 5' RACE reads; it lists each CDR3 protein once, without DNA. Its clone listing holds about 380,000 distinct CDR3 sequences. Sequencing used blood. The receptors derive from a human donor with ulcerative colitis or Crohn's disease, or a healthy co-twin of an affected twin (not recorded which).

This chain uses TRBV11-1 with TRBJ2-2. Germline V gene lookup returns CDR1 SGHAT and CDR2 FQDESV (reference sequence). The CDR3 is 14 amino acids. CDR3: CASSPTENTGELFF.

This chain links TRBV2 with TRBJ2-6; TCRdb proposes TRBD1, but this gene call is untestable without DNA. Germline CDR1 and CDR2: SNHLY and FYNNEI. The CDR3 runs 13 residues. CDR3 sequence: CALGTLKANVLTF.

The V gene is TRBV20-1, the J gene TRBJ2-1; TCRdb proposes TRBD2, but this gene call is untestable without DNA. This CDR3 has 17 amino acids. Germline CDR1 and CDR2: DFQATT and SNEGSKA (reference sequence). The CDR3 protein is CSASKGGLAGAYNEQFF.

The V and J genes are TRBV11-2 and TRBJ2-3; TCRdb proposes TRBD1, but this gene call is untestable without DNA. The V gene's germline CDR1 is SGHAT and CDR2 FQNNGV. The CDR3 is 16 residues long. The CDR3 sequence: CASSTTGQGVLDTQYF. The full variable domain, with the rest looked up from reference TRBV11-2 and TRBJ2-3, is EAGVAQSPRYKIIEKRQSVAFWCNPISGHATLYWYQQILGQGPKLLIQFQNNGVVDDSQLPKDRFSAERLKGVDSTLKIQPAKLEDSAVYLCASSTTGQGVLDTQYFGPGTRLTVL.

The CDR3 spells CASSLKAVGSPLHF. The gene calls are TRBV5-1 and TRBJ1-6. From germline, CDR1 is SGHRS and CDR2 YFSETQ. This CDR3 spans 14 amino acids.

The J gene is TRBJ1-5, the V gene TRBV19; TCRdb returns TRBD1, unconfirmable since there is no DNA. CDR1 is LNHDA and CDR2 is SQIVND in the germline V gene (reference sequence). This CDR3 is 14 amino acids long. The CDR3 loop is CASSGYGNNQPQHF.

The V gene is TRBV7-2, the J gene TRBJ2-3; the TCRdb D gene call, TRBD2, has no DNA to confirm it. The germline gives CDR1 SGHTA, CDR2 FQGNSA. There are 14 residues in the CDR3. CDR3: CASSLAREADTQYF. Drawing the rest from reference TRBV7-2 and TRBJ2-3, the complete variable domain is GAGVSQSPSNKVTEKGKDVELRCDPISGHTALYWYRQSLGQGLEFLIYFQGNSAPDKSGLPSDRFSAERTGGSVSTLTIQRTQQEDSAVYLCASSLAREADTQYFGPGTRLTVL.

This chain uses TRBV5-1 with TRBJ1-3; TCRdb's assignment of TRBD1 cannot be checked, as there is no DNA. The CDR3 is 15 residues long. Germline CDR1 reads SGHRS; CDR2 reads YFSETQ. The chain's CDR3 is CASSLAWGTGNTIYF.

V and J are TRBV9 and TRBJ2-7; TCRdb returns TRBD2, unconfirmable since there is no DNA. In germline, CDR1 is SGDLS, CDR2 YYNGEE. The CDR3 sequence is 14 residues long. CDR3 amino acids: CASSAMGLVGEQYF.

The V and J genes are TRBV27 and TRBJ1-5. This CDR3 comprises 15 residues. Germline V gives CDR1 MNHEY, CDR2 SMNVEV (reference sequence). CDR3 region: CASSPIPLYNQPQHF.

The CDR3 sequence: CASSQEERADTQYF. The genes are TRBV4-3 and TRBJ2-3. Germline lookup yields CDR1 LGHNA and CDR2 YSLEER. This CDR3 region has 14 residues.

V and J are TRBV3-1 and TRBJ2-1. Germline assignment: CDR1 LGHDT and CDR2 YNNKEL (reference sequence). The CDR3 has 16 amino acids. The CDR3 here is CASSSVGFGSYNEQFF.

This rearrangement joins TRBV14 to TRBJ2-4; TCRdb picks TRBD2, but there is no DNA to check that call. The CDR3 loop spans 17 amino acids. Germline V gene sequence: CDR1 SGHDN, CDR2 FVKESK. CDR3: CASSQDLGAGGRTMQYF.

The chain's CDR3 is CASSLGRGTSDLLF. V and J are TRBV12-3 or TRBV12-4 and TRBJ2-1; TCRdb picks TRBD2, but there is no DNA to check that call. CDR3 length: 14 residues.

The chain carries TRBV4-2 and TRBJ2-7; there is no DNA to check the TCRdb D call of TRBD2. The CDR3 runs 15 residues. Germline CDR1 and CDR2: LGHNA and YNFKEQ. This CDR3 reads CASRGGTSGTYEQYF.

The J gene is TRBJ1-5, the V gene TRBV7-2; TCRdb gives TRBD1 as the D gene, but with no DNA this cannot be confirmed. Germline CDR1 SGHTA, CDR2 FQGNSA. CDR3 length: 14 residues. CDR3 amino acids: CASSLWPGNQPQHF.

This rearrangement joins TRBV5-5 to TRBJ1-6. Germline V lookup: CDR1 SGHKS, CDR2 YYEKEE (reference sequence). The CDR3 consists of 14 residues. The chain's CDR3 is CASSRATDNSPLHF. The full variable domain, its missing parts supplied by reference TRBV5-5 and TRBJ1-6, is DAGVTQSPTHLIKTRGQQVTLRCSPISGHKSVSWYQQVLGQGPQFIFQYYEKEERGRGNFPDRFSARQFPNYSSELNVNALLLGDSALYLCASSRATDNSPLHFGNGTRLTVT.

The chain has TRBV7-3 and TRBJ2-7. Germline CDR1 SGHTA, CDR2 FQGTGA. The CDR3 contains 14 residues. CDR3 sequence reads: CASSPEGSFTEQYF. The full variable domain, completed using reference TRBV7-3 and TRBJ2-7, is GAGVSQTPSNKVTEKGKYVELRCDPISGHTALYWYRQSLGQGPEFLIYFQGTGAADDSGLPNDRFFAVRPEGSVSTLKIQRTERGDSAVYLCASSPEGSFTEQYFGPGTRLTVT.